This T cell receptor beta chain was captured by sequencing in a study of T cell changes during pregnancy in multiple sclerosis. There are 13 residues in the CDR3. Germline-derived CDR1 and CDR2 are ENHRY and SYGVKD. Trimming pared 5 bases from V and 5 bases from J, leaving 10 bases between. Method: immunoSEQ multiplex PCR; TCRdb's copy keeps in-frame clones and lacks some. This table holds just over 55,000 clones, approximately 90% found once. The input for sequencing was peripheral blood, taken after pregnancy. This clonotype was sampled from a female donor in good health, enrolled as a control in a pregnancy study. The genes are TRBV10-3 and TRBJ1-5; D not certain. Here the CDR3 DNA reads TGTGCCATCAGTCTAACTGTCGATCAGCCCCAGCATTTT. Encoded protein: CAISLTVDQPQHF.